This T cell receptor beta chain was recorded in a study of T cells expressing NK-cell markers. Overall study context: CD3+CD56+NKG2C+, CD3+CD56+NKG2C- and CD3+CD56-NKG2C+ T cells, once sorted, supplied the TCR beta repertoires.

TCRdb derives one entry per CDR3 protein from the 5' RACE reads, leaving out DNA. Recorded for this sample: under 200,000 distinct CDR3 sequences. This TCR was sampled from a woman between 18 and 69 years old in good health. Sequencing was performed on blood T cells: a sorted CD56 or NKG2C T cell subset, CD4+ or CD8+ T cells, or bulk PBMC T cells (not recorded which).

CDR3 loop: CASSYYVGQRTGELFF. J is TRBJ2-2 and V is TRBV5-1; absent DNA, TCRdb's TRBD1 call cannot be checked. The V gene's germline CDR1 is SGHRS and CDR2 YFSETQ. The CDR3 covers 16 residues. The full variable domain, with the rest looked up from reference TRBV5-1 and TRBJ2-2, is KAGVTQTPRYLIKTRGQQVTLSCSPISGHRSVSWYQQTPGQGLQFLFEYFSETQRNKGNFPGRFSGRQFSNSRSEMNVSTLELGDSALYLCASSYYVGQRTGELFFGEGSRLTVL.